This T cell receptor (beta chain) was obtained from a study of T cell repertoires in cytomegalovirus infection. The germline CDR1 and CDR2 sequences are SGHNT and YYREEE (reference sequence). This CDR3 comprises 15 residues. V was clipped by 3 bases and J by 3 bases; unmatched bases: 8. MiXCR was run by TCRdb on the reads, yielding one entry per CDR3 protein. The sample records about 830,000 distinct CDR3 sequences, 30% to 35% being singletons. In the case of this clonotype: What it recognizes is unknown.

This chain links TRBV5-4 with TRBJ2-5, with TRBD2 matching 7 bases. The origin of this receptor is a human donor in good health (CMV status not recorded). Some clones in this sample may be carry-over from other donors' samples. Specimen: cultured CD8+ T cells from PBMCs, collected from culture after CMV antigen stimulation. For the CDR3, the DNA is TGTGCCAGCAGCTCCCAGCGGGGACCCAAAGAGACCCAGTACTTC. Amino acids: CASSSQRGPKETQYF. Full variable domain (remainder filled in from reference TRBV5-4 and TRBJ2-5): ETGVTQSPTHLIKTRGQQVTLRCSSQSGHNTVSWYQQALGQGPQFIFQYYREEENGRGNFPPRFSGLQFPNYSSELNVNALELDDSALYLCASSSQRGPKETQYFGPGTRLLVL.